This TCR beta chain was recovered during a study of cytomegalovirus exposure and HLA in healthy donors. Broader study findings: Follow-up analysis later connected one missense variant in DCLRE1C with trimming of TCR beta V- and J-genes. The likely explanation for a cluster of highly shared sequence variants was sequencing artifact.

As concerns this clone: The antigen remains unidentified.

Amplification used 60 Vbeta primers and 13 Jbeta primers. Profiling relied on immunoSEQ multiplex PCR, and the TCRdb table lists in-frame clones only, not all of them. This sample has more than 95,000 clones, with about 72% found just once. V shed 5 bases and J shed 0 bases, with 5 bases lying between them. The CDR3 has 12 residues. Germline V gene sequence: CDR1 SGHRS, CDR2 YFSETQ. The origin of this receptor is a man in his fifties or sixties in good health and CMV-seropositive. The chain employs TRBV5-1 and TRBJ1-2; no clear D. Sequenced input: PBMCs. The CDR3 spells CASSNSNYGYTF. The CDR3, as DNA: TGCGCCAGCAGTAACTCTAACTATGGCTACACCTTC.